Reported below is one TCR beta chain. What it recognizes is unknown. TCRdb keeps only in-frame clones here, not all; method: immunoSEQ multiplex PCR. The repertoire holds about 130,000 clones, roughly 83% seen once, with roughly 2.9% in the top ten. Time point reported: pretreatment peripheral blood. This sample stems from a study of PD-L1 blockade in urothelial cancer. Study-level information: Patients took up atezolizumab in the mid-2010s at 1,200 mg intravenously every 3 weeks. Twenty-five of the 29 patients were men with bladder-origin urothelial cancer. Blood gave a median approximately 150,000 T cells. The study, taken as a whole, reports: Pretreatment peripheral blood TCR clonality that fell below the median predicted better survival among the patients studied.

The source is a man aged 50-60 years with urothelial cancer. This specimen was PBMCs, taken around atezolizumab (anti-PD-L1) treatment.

This CDR3 is CASISGGGPGTGELFF. The CDR3 nucleotides read TGTGCCAGCATCTCGGGGGGAGGGCCCGGCACCGGGGAGCTGTTTTTT. The chain carries TRBV11-2 and TRBJ2-2, with 7 bases matching TRBD2. V shed 7 bases, J shed 4 bases, and the junction held 12 bases outside the gene matches. The CDR3 is 16 residues long. Germline assignment: CDR1 SGHAT and CDR2 FQNNGV. The whole variable domain, remainder taken from reference TRBV11-2 and TRBJ2-2, is EAGVAQSPRYKIIEKRQSVAFWCNPISGHATLYWYQQILGQGPKLLIQFQNNGVVDDSQLPKDRFSAERLKGVDSTLKIQPAKLEDSAVYLCASISGGGPGTGELFFGEGSRLTVL.